This T cell receptor beta chain was identified in a study of chemoradiotherapy in HPV16-positive cancers. The CDR3 is made up of 16 amino acids. Germline CDR1 SGHTA, CDR2 FQGNSA. V shed 4 bases and J 5 bases; nucleotides not matched to a gene: 7. Measured with immunoSEQ multiplex PCR; TCRdb has only the in-frame clones, and not every one. The sample lists 10,000 to 15,000 clones, 78% seen once, with around 2.4% in the top ten. This receptor was identified in a human donor with HPV-associated anogenital cancer. The V call is TRBV7-2, the J call TRBJ2-2; 10 bases match TRBD1. The specimen was obtained from a patient who underwent chemoradiotherapy. The DNA for the CDR3 is TGTGCCAGCAGCTCACGACAGGGGGCCTGGACCGGGGAGCTGTTTTTT. Amino acids: CASSSRQGAWTGELFF. The whole variable domain, filled in from reference TRBV7-2 and TRBJ2-2, reads GAGVSQSPSNKVTEKGKDVELRCDPISGHTALYWYRQSLGQGLEFLIYFQGNSAPDKSGLPSDRFSAERTGGSVSTLTIQRTQQEDSAVYLCASSSRQGAWTGELFFGEGSRLTVL.